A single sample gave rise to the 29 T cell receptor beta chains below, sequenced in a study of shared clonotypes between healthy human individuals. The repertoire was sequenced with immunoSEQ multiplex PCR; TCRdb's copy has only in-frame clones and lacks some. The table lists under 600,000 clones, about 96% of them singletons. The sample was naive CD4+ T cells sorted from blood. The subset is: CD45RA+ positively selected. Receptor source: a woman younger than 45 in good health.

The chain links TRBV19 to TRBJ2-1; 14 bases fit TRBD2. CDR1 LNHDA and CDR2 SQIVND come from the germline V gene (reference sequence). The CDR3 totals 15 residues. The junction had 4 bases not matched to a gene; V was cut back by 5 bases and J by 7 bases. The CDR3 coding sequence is TGTGCCAGTAGTTGGACTAGCGGGAGGCCGAATGAGCAGTTCTTC. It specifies CASSWTSGRPNEQFF.

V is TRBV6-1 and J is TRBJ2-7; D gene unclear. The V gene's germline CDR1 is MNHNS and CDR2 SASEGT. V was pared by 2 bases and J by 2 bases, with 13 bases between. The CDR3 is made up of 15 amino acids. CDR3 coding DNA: TGTGCCAGCAGTGAAATTGGGTCCCTAGCCTACGAGCAGTACTTC. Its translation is CASSEIGSLAYEQYF.

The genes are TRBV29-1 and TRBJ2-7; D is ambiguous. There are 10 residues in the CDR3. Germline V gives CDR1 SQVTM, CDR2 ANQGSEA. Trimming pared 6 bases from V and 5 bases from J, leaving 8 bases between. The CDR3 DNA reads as TGCAGCGTGTTCACGCACGAGCAGTACTTC. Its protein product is CSVFTHEQYF.

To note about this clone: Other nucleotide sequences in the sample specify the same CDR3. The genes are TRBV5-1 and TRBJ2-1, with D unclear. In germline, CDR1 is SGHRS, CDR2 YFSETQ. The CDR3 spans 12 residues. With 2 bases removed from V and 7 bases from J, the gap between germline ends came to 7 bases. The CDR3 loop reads CASSLDLNEQFF. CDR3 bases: TGCGCCAGCAGCTTAGACCTAAATGAGCAGTTCTTC.

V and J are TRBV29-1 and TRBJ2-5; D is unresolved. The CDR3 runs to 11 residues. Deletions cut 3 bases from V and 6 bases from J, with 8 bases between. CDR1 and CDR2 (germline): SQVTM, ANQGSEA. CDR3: CSVDTPKTQYF. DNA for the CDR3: TGCAGCGTTGACACCCCAAAGACCCAGTACTTC.

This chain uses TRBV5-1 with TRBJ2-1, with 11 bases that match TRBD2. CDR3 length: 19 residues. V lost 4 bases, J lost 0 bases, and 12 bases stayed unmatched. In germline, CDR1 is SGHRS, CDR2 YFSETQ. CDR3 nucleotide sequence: TGCGCCAGCAGCCCCCTAGGACTAGCGGGTTACAGCTCCTACAATGAGCAGTTCTTC. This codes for CASSPLGLAGYSSYNEQFF.

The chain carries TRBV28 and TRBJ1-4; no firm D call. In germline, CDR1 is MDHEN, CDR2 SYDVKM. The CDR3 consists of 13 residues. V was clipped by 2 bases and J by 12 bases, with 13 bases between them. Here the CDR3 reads CASSLRVSEELFF. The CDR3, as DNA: TGTGCCAGCAGTTTAAGGGTCTCTGAGGAACTGTTTTTT.

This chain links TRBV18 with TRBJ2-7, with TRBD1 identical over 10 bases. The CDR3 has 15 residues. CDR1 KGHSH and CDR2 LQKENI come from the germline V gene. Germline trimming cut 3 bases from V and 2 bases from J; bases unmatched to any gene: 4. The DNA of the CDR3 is TGTGCCAGCTCACCTTCGACAGGGGGCACCTACGAGCAGTACTTC. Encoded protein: CASSPSTGGTYEQYF.

The CDR3 is CASSQGLAGVVGEQYF. The CDR3 nucleotides read TGTGCCAGCAGCCAGGGACTAGCGGGAGTAGTAGGGGAGCAGTACTTC. The V and J genes are TRBV5-4 and TRBJ2-7; TRBD2 matches 14 bases. Germline assignment: CDR1 SGHNT and CDR2 YYREEE (reference sequence). V was clipped by 4 bases and J by 7 bases; unmatched bases: 10. This CDR3 contains 16 residues.

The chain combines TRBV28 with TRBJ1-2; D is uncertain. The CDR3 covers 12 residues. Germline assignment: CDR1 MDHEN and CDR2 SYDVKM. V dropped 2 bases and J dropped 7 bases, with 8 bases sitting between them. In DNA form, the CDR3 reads TGTGCCAGCAGTTTAGGCAGGCGTGGCTACACCTTC. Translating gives CASSLGRRGYTF.

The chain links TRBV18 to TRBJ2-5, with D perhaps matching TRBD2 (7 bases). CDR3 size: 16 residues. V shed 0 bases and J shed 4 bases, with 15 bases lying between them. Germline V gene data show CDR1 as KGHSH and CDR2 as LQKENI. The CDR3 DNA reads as TGTGCCAGCTCACCACCGCTAGCGGAGGGGGGAGAGACCCAGTACTTC. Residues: CASSPPLAEGGETQYF. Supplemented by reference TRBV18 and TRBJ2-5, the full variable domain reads NAGVMQNPRHLVRRRGQEARLRCSPMKGHSHVYWYRQLPEEGLKFMVYLQKENIIDESGMPKERFSAEFPKEGPSILRIQQVVRGDSAAYFCASSPPLAEGGETQYFGPGTRLLVL.

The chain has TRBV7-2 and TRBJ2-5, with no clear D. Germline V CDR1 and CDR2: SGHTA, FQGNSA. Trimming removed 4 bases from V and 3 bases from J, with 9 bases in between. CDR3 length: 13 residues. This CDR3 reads CASSSHPKETQYF. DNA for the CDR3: TGTGCCAGCAGCTCCCACCCCAAAGAGACCCAGTACTTC.

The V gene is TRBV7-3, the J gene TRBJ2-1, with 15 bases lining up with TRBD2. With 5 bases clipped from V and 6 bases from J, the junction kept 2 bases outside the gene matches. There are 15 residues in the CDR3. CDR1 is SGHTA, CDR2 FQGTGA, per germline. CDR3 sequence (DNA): TGTGCCAGCAGCCCGGGACTAGCGGGAGGCAATGAGCAGTTCTTC. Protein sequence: CASSPGLAGGNEQFF.

The CDR3 DNA is TGTGCCAGCAGCTTAAGAGGGGGGGATTCCTACGAGCAGTACTTC. It codes for CASSLRGGDSYEQYF. This chain uses TRBV7-3 with TRBJ2-7, with D maybe TRBD2 (7 bases). Germline lookup yields CDR1 SGHTA and CDR2 FQGTGA. This CDR3 spans 15 amino acids. The ends were cut back, 1 base at V and 1 base at J, with 11 bases in the middle.

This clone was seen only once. This CDR3 reads CASSRGLAGGGYYEQYF. The CDR3 nucleotides are TGCGCCAGCAGCCGGGGACTAGCGGGAGGGGGGTACTACGAGCAGTACTTC. The chain employs TRBV4-1 and TRBJ2-7; TRBD2 matches at 16 bases. With 4 bases clipped from V and 3 bases from J, the junction kept 6 bases outside the gene matches. This CDR3 comprises 17 residues. Germline CDR1 and CDR2: MGHRA and YSYEKL.

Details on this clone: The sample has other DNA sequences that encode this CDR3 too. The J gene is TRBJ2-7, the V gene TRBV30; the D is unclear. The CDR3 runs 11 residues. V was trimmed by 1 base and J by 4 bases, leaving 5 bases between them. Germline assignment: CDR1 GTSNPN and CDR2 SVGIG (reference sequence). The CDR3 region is CAWSGDYEQYF. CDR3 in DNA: TGTGCCTGGAGTGGGGATTACGAGCAGTACTTC.

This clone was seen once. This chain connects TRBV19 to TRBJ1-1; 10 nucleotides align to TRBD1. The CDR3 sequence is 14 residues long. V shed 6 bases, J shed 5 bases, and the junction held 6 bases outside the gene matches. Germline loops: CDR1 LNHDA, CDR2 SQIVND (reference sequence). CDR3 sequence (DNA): TGTGCCAGTAGGGACAGGGGGTTAAGTACTGAAGCTTTCTTT. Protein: CASRDRGLSTEAFF.

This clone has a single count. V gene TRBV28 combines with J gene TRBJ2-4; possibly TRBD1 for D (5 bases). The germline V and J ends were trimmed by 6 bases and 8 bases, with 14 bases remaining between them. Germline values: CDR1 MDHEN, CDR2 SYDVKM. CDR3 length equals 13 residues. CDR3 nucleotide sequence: TGTGCCAGCAGATGGGGCTCCGGCGACATTCAGTACTTC. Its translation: CASRWGSGDIQYF.

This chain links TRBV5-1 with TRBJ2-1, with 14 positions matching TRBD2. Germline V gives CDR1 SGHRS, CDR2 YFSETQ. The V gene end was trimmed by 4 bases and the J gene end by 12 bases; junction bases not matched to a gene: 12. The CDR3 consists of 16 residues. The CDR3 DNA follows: TGCGCCAGCAGCATTGGGACTAGCGGGAGTATAACTGGGCAGTTCTTC. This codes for CASSIGTSGSITGQFF.

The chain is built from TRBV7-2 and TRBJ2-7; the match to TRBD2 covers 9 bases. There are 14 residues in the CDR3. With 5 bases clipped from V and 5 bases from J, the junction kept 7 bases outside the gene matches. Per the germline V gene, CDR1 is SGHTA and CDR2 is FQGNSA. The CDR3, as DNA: TGTGCCAGCAGCCCCCGGACTAGCGTCCACGAGCAGTACTTC. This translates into CASSPRTSVHEQYF. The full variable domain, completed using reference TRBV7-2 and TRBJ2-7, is GAGVSQSPSNKVTEKGKDVELRCDPISGHTALYWYRQSLGQGLEFLIYFQGNSAPDKSGLPSDRFSAERTGGSVSTLTIQRTQQEDSAVYLCASSPRTSVHEQYFGPGTRLTVT.

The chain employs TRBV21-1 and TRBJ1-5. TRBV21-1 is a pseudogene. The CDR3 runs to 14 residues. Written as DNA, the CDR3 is TGTGCCACCCCGACTTGTGGAGAGAACCAGCCCCAGCATTTT. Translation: CATPTCGENQPQHF.

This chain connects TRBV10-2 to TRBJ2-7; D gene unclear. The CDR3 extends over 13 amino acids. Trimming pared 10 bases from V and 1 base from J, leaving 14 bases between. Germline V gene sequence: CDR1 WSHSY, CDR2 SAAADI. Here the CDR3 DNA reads TGCGCCACCTGTCGTCTGGCGTCCTACGAGCAGTACTTC. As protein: CATCRLASYEQYF.

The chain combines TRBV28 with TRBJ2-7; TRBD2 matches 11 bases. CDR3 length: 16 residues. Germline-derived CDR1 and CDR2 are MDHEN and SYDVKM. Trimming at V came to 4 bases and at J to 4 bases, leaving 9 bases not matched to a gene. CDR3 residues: CASSSTTSGRVYEQYF. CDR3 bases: TGTGCCAGCAGTTCGACCACTAGCGGGAGAGTTTACGAGCAGTACTTC.

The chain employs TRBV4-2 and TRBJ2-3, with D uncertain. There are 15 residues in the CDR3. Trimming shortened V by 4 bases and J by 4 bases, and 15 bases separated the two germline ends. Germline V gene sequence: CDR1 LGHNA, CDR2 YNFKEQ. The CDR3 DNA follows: TGTGCCAGCAGCCGATCCTCTCGGTCTGCAGATACGCAGTATTTT. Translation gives CASSRSSRSADTQYF.

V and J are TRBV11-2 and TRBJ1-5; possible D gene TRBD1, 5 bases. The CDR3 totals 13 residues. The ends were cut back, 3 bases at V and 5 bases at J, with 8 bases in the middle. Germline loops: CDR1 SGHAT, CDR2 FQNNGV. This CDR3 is CASSFTTDQPQHF. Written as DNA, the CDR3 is TGTGCCAGCAGCTTTACGACAGATCAGCCCCAGCATTTT.

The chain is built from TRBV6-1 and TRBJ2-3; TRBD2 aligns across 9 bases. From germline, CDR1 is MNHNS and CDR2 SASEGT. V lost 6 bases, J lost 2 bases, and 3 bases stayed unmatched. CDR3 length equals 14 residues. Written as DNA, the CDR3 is TGTGCCAGCAGGGGACTAGCCACCACAGATACGCAGTATTTT. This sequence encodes CASRGLATTDTQYF.

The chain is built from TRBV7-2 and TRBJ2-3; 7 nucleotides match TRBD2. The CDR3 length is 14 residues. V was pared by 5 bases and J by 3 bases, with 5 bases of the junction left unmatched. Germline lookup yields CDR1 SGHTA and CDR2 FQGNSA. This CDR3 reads CASSRPAGTDTQYF. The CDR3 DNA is TGTGCCAGCAGCCGCCCAGCGGGGACAGATACGCAGTATTTT.

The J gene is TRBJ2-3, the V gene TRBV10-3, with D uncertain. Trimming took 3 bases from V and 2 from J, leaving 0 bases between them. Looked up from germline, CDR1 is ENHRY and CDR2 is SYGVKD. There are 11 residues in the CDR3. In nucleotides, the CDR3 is TGTGCCATCAGTGACACAGATACGCAGTATTTT. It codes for CAISDTDTQYF.

This CDR3 is CASSLKGQTYEQYF. CDR3 sequence (DNA): TGTGCCAGCAGTTTAAAGGGACAGACCTACGAGCAGTACTTC. The rearrangement joins TRBV28 to TRBJ2-5; 7 bases map to TRBD1. The J call may be in error: the DNA end matches TRBJ2-7 better. This CDR3 has 14 residues. From germline, CDR1 is MDHEN and CDR2 SYDVKM.